This is a list of T cell receptor beta chains from one sample in a study of blood T cell repertoires in COVID-19. Clones were read by immunoSEQ multiplex PCR, and TCRdb kept only the in-frame ones, dropping some. The sample holds tens of thousands of clones, roughly 89% seen once. The sequencing input was peripheral blood. Receptors originate from a woman aged 55-69 years with COVID-19, enrolled during active disease. The CDR3 runs from the conserved cysteine through the conserved F or W. Fields, in order: clone size, V gene, J gene, CDR3 protein. Clone size, where shown, is once, few, many, or a class for clones that have expanded.

>once|TRBV3-1/TRBV3-2|TRBJ1-5
CASSPRGSNQPQHF
>-|TRBV25-1|TRBJ2-7
CASSDGQGVGYEQYF
>-|TRBV30|TRBJ1-3
CAWDRGSGNTIYF
>-|TRBV15|TRBJ1-1
CATSRDGGENTEAFF
>-|TRBV3-1/TRBV3-2|TRBJ2-1
CASSQAGGTDEQFF
>-|TRBV5-1|TRBJ2-7
CASSLAGAGGIYEQYF
>-|TRBV7-2|TRBJ2-7
CASSFSGGDYEQYF
>-|TRBV2|TRBJ2-5
CASNVGEETQYF
>-|TRBV7-9|TRBJ2-6
CASSRGVPSGANVLTF
>-|TRBV10-3|TRBJ2-5
CAISDLAGGQGTQYF
>-|TRBV7-2|TRBJ1-1
CASSLGQSITEAFF
>-|TRBV7-9|TRBJ1-2
CASSPTDAGRYGYTF
>once|TRBV13|TRBJ2-1
CASSPRQGVRDEQFF
>once|TRBV19|TRBJ1-3
CASSMTGGNTIYF
>-|TRBV19|TRBJ1-2
CAGPVEGPSNYGYTF
>-|TRBV15|TRBJ1-2
CATSREGGAAFYGYTF
>-|TRBV27|TRBJ2-2
CASTSLETGGVTGELFF
>-|TRBV6-2/TRBV6-3|TRBJ2-2
CASSKGHSLTGELFF
>-|TRBV23-1|TRBJ2-7
CASSHGGDEQYF
>few|TRBV15|TRBJ2-7
CATSRTTGGAYEQYF
>-|TRBV6-5|TRBJ1-2
CASSRDRDTDYGYTF
>-|TRBV6-5|TRBJ1-2
CASSYSQGYGYTF
>-|TRBV11-2|TRBJ2-3
CASSGGGKDTQYF
>-|TRBV27|TRBJ2-7
CASSYSLNSYEQYF
>-|TRBV6-5|TRBJ1-4
CASSYSSREKLFF
>once|TRBV30|TRBJ2-7
CAWNPLDRTGYEQYF
>-|TRBV6-5|TRBJ1-5
CASRVGTGGDQPQHF
>-|TRBV6-2/TRBV6-3|TRBJ2-5
CASSFDGTSGKGNAQYF
>once|TRBV6-5|TRBJ2-1
CASSYLVSEHNEQFF
>-|TRBV7-9|TRBJ2-6
CASSPTGVGSGANVLTF
>-|TRBV9|TRBJ2-1
CASSSPALAGGNNEQFF
>few|TRBV19|TRBJ1-1
CASSISTGNTEAFF
>-|TRBV7-9|TRBJ1-2
CASSFGGGINYGYTF
>-|TRBV15|TRBJ2-7
CATSSRTSGKQYF
>-|TRBV5-5|TRBJ1-6
CASSLGPSGGSPLHF
>-|TRBV9|TRBJ2-1
CASSVAWGGVNEQFF
>-|TRBV5-4|TRBJ1-2
CASSLDYGRGFGGYTF
>-|TRBV4-3|TRBJ2-7
CASSQDDRRPSYEQYF
>-|TRBV19|TRBJ1-3
CASLSLTSSGNTIYF
>-|TRBV6-2/TRBV6-3|TRBJ2-7
CASSYIGYEQYF
>-|TRBV4-3|TRBJ1-1
CASSRTGGTNTEAFF
>once|TRBV6-5|TRBJ2-7
CASTLGAASLYEQYF
>-|TRBV9|TRBJ1-6
CASSVGTVSSYNSPLHF
>-|TRBV25-1|TRBJ1-5
CASSPGQTSNQPQHF
>-|TRBV3-1/TRBV3-2|TRBJ2-2
CASSRERQGRGTGELFF
>-|TRBV3-1/TRBV3-2|TRBJ2-6
CASSPPGSGANVLTF
>-|TRBV5-1|TRBJ1-3
CASATGNSGNTIYF
>-|TRBV10-1|TRBJ2-2
CASSELSSGRVRMFF
>-|TRBV28|TRBJ2-1
CASSLGLINEQFF
>once|TRBV11-2|TRBJ1-2
CASSLDYQGRSGYTF
>-|TRBV6-2/TRBV6-3|TRBJ2-1
CASSLSEVPSYNEQFF
>-|TRBV28|TRBJ1-6
CASSYKTGVFNSPLHF
>-|TRBV24-1|TRBJ2-3
CATGDYRDTQYF
>-|TRBV2|TRBJ2-7
CASSAAYEQYF
>-|TRBV4-3|TRBJ1-3
CASSHTGGHTIYF
>-|TRBV27|TRBJ1-4
CASGLHRGHEKLFF
>-|TRBV11-3|TRBJ1-1
CASSFEDTLNTEAFF
>-|TRBV2|TRBJ1-2
CASSEGQGEWNGYTF
>-|TRBV29-1|TRBJ2-5
CSVRAGGRETQYF
>-|TRBV12-3/TRBV12-4|TRBJ1-2
CASRKENDGYTF